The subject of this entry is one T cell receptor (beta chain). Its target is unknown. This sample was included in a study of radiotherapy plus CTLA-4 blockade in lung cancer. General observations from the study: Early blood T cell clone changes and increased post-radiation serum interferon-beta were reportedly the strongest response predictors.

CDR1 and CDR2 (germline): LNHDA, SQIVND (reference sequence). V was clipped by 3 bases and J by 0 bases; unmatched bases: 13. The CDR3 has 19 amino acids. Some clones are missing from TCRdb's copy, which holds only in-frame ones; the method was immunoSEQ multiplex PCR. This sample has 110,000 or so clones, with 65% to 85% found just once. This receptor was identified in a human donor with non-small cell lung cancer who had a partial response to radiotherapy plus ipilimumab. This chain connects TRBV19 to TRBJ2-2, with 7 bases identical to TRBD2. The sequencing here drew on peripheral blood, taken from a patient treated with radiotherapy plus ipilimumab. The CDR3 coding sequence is TGTGCCAGTAGTATTGCAACCCGACTAGCCCTCACGAACACCGGGGAGCTGTTTTTT. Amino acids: CASSIATRLALTNTGELFF. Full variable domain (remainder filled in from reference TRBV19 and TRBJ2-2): DGGITQSPKYLFRKEGQNVTLSCEQNLNHDAMYWYRQDPGQGLRLIYYSQIVNDFQKGDIAEGYSVSREKKESFPLTVTSAQKNPTAFYLCASSIATRLALTNTGELFFGEGSRLTVL.